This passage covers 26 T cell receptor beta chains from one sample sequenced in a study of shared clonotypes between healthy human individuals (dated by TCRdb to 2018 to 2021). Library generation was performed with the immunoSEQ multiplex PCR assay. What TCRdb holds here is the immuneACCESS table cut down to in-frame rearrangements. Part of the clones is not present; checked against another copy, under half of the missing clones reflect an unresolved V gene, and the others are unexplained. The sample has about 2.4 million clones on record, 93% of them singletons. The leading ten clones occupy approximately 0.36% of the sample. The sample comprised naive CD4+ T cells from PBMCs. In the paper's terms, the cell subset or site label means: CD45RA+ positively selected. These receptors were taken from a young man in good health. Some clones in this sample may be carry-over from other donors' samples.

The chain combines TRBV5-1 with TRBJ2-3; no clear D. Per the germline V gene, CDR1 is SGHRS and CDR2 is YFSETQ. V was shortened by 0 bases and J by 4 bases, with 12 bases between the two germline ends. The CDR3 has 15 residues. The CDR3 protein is CASSLVAAVADTQYF. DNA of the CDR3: TGCGCCAGCAGCTTGGTGGCAGCTGTGGCAGATACGCAGTATTTT.

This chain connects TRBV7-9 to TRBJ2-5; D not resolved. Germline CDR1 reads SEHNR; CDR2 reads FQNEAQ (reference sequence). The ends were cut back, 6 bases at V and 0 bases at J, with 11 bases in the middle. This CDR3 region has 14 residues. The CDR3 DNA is TGTGCCAGCAGACAAACCTCGTACCAAGAGACCCAGTACTTC. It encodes CASRQTSYQETQYF.

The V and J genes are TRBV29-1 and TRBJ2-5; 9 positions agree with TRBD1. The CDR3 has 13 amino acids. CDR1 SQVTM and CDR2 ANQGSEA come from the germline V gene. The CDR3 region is CSLTGGGAETQYF. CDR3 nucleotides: TGCAGTCTGACAGGGGGTGGGGCAGAGACCCAGTACTTC.

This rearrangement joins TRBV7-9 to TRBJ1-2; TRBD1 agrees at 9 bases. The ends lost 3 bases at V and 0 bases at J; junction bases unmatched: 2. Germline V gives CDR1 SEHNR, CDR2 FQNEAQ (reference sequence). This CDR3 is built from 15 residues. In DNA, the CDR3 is TGTGCCAGCAGCTTGGGACAGGGTTCTAACTATGGCTACACCTTC. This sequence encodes CASSLGQGSNYGYTF.

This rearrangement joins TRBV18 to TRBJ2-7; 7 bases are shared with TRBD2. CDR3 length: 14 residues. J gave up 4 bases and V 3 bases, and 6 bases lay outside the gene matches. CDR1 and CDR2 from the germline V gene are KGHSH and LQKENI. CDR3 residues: CASSPSGEGYEQYF. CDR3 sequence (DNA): TGTGCCAGCTCACCTTCGGGGGAGGGATACGAGCAGTACTTC.

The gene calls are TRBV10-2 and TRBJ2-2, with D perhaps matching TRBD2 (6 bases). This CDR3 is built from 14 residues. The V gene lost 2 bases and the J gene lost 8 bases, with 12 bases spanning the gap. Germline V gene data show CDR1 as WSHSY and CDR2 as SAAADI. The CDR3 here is CASSERQEGGELFF. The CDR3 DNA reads TGCGCCAGCAGTGAGAGGCAGGAGGGAGGGGAGCTGTTTTTT.

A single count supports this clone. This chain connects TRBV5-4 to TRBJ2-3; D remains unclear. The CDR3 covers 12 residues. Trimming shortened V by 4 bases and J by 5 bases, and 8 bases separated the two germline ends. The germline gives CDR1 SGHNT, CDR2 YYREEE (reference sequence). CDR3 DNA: TGTGCCAGCAGCCAGACCCTAGATACGCAGTATTTT. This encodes CASSQTLDTQYF.

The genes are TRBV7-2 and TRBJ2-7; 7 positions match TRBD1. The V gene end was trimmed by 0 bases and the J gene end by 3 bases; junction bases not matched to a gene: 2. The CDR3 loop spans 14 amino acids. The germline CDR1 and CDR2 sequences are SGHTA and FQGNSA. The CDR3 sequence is CASSLAQGVYEQYF. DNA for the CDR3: TGTGCCAGCAGCTTAGCTCAGGGGGTCTACGAGCAGTACTTC. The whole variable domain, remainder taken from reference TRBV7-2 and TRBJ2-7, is GAGVSQSPSNKVTEKGKDVELRCDPISGHTALYWYRQSLGQGLEFLIYFQGNSAPDKSGLPSDRFSAERTGGSVSTLTIQRTQQEDSAVYLCASSLAQGVYEQYFGPGTRLTVT.

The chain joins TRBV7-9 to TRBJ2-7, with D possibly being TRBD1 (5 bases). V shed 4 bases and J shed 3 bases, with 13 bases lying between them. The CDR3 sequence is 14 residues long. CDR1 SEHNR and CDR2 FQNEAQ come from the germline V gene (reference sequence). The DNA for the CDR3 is TGTGCCAGCAGCTACCAGACAGTTAGCTACGAGCAGTACTTC. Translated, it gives CASSYQTVSYEQYF.

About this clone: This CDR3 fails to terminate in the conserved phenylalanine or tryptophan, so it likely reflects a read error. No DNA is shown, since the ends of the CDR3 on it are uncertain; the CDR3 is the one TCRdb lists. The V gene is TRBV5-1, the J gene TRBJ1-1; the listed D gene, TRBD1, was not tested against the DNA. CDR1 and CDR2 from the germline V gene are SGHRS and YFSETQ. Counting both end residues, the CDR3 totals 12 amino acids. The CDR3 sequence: CASSLEGTGLII.

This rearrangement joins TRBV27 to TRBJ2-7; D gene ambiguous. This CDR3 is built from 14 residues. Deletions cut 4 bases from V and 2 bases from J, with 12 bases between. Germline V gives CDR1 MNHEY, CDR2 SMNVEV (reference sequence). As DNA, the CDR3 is TGTGCCAGCAGTTCTGCGAGAGATCCCTACGAGCAGTACTTC. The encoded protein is CASSSARDPYEQYF.

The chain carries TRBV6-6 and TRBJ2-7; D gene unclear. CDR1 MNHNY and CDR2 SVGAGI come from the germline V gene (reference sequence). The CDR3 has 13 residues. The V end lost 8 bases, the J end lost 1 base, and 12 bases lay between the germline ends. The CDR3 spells CASAGDISYEQYF. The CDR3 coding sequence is TGTGCCAGCGCAGGCGACATTTCCTACGAGCAGTACTTC.

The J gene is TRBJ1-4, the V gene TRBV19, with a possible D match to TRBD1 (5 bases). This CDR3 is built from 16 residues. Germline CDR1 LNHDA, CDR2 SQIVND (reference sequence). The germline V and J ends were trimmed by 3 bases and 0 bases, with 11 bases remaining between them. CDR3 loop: CASSMKTVATNEKLFF. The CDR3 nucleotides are TGTGCCAGTAGTATGAAGACAGTTGCAACTAATGAAAAACTGTTTTTT.

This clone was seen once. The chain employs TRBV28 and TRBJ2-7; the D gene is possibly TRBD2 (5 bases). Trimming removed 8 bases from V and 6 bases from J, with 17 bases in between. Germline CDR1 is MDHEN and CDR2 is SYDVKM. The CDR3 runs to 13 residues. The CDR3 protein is CASSSGAFFEQYF. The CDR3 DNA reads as TGTGCCAGCTCCAGCGGCGCCTTTTTCGAGCAGTACTTC. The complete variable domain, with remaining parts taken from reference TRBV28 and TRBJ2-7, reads DVKVTQSSRYLVKRTGEKVFLECVQDMDHENMFWYRQDPGLGLRLIYFSYDVKMKEKGDIPEGYSVSREKKERFSLILESASTNQTSMYLCASSSGAFFEQYFGPGTRLTVT.

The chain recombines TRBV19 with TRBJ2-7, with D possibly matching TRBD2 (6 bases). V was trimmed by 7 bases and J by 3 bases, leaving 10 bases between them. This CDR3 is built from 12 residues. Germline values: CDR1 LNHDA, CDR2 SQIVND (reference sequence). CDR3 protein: CASKDYNYEQYF. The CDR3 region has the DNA TGTGCCAGTAAGGACTACAACTACGAGCAGTACTTC.

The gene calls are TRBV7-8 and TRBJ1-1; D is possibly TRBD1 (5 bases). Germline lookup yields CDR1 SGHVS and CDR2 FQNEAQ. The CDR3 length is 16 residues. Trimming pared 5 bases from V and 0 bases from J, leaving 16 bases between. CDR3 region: CASSPWDGNMNTEAFF. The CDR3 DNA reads TGTGCCAGCAGCCCCTGGGACGGCAACATGAACACTGAAGCTTTCTTT.

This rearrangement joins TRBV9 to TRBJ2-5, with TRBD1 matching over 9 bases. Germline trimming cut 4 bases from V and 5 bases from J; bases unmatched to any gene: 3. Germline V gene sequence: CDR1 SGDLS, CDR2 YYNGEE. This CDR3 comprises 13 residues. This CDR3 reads CASSRGQGETQYF. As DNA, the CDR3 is TGTGCCAGCAGCCGGGGACAGGGTGAGACCCAGTACTTC.

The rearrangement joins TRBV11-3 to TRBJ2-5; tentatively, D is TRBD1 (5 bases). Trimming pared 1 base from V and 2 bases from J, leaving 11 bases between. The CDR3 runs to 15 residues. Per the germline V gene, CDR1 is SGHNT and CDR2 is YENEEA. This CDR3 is CASSLGGGLQETQYF. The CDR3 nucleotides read TGTGCCAGCAGCTTAGGGGGCGGCCTTCAAGAGACCCAGTACTTC.

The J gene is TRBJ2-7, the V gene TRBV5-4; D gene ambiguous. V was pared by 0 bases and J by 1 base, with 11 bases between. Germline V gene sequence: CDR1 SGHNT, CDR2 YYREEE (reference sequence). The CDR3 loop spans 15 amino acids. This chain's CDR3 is CASSLGGADSYEQYF. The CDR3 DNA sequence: TGTGCCAGCAGCTTGGGAGGTGCGGATTCCTACGAGCAGTACTTC.

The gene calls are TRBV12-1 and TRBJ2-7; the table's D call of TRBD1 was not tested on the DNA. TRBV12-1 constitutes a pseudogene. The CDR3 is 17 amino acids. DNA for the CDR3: TGTGCCAGCAACCTAAGCCACGGGACACCTGCTTACTACGAGCAGTACTTC. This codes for CASNLSHGTPAYYEQYF.

In DNA form, the CDR3 reads TGTGCCAGCAGCTTCCCTCGGGGAGCTAGCACAGATACGCAGTATTTT. As protein: CASSFPRGASTDTQYF. The rearrangement links TRBV7-9 to TRBJ2-3, with D possibly being TRBD2 (5 bases). Germline V CDR1 and CDR2: SEHNR, FQNEAQ (reference sequence). V lost 3 bases and J 0 bases, leaving 13 bases between the germline ends. The CDR3 has 16 amino acids.

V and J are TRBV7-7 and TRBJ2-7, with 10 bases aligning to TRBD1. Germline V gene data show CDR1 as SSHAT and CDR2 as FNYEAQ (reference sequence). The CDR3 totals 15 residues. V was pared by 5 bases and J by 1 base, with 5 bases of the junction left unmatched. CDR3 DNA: TGTGCCAGCAGCATCGGACAGGGGGTATCCTACGAGCAGTACTTC. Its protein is CASSIGQGVSYEQYF.

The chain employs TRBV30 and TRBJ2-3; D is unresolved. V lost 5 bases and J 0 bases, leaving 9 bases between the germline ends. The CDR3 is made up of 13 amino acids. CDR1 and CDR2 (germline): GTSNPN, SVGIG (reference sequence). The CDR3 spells CAWGPISTDTQYF. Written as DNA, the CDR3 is TGTGCCTGGGGACCAATTAGCACAGATACGCAGTATTTT.

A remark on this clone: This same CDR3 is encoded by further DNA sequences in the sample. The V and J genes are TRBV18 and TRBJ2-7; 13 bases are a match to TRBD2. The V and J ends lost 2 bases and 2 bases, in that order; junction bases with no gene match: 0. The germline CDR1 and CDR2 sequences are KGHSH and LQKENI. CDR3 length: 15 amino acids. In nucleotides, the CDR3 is TGTGCCAGCTCACCAGGGACTAGCGGGACCTACGAGCAGTACTTC. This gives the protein CASSPGTSGTYEQYF.

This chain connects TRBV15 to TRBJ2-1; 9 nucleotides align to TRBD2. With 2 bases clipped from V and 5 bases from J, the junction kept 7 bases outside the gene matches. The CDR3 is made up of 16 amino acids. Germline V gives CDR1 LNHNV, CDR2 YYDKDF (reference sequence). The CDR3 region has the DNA TGTGCCACCAGCAGACTAACGACTAGCGGAGACAATGAGCAGTTCTTC. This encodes CATSRLTTSGDNEQFF.

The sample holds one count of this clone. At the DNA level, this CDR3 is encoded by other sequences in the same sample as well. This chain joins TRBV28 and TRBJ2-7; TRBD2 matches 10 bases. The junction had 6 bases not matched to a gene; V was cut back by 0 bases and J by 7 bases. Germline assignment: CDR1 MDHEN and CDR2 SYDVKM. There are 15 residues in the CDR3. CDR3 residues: CASSLWLAGAREQYF. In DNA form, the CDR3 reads TGTGCCAGCAGTTTATGGCTAGCGGGAGCAAGGGAGCAGTACTTC.